These 29 T cell receptor beta chains were all obtained from the same sample, sequenced in a study of long-term antiretroviral therapy in people with HIV. A v3.0 immunoSEQ assay was performed at survey level. The data were produced by immunoSEQ multiplex PCR, yet TCRdb's version contains in-frame clones alone and is incomplete. Of fewer than 30,000 clones listed, approximately 77% are singletons. This specimen was unsorted PBMCs, taken 4.4 years after starting antiretroviral therapy. Receptor source: a man aged 30-40 years with HIV.

The chain recombines TRBV28 with TRBJ2-7, with TRBD1 matching 9 bases. Trimming at V came to 5 bases and at J to 3 bases, leaving 2 bases not matched to a gene. CDR3 size: 13 residues. Germline V gene lookup returns CDR1 MDHEN and CDR2 SYDVKM. This chain's CDR3 is CASSRDRVYEQYF. CDR3 nucleotides: TGTGCCAGCAGTCGGGACAGGGTCTACGAGCAGTACTTC.

This rearrangement joins TRBV4-2 to TRBJ1-4; TRBD1 is a possible D gene (5 bases). The CDR3 runs to 15 residues. The germline V gene encodes CDR1 LGHNA and CDR2 YNFKEQ. V lost 0 bases and J 4 bases, leaving 9 bases between the germline ends. The CDR3 region has the DNA TGTGCCAGCAGCCAAGATCAGGGAAATAATGAAAAACTGTTTTTT. The encoded protein is CASSQDQGNNEKLFF.

The gene calls are TRBV6-5 and TRBJ1-5, with D tentatively TRBD1 (6 bases). This CDR3 contains 14 residues. Trimming stripped 6 bases from V and 7 bases from J, with 16 bases between. Germline values: CDR1 MNHEY, CDR2 SVGAGI. CDR3 in amino acids: CASSHQQGLQPQHF. CDR3 DNA sequence: TGTGCCAGCAGCCATCAACAGGGACTGCAGCCCCAGCATTTT.

The gene calls are TRBV9 and TRBJ1-4; TRBD1 matches 7 bases. The CDR3 spans 15 residues. V was pared by 4 bases and J by 4 bases, with 7 bases of the junction left unmatched. Germline V CDR1 and CDR2: SGDLS, YYNGEE. CDR3 sequence reads: CASSLRQGFNEKLFF. For the CDR3, the DNA is TGTGCCAGCAGCCTTCGACAGGGCTTTAATGAAAAACTGTTTTTT.

The V gene is TRBV19, the J gene TRBJ2-7; D may be TRBD2 (5 bases). Trimming removed 3 bases at V and 4 bases at J, with 7 bases between. The CDR3 loop spans 12 amino acids. CDR1 and CDR2 (germline): LNHDA, SQIVND (reference sequence). The CDR3 loop reads CASSIGEYEQYF. CDR3 DNA: TGTGCCAGTAGTATCGGGGAGTACGAGCAGTACTTC.

This chain joins TRBV27 and TRBJ1-2; D is undetermined. CDR3 length: 14 residues. Trimming cost V 3 bases and J 8 bases, with 16 bases left between them. Germline V gene lookup returns CDR1 MNHEY and CDR2 SMNVEV (reference sequence). DNA of the CDR3: TGTGCCAGCAGTTTTTCGGGGATGTTTACCGGCTACACCTTC. It is translated as CASSFSGMFTGYTF.

J is TRBJ1-1 and V is TRBV6-6, with D unresolved. Germline assignment: CDR1 MNHNY and CDR2 SVGAGI (reference sequence). This CDR3 spans 14 amino acids. V was pared by 6 bases and J by 4 bases, with 15 bases between. As DNA, the CDR3 is TGTGCCAGCAGCCTTGCGACGACGAGCACTGAAGCTTTCTTT. This sequence encodes CASSLATTSTEAFF.

The chain joins TRBV28 to TRBJ2-7; a weak D match, TRBD1 (6 bases). Trimming left V 6 bases short and J 3 bases short, with 15 bases between. Germline loops: CDR1 MDHEN, CDR2 SYDVKM. This CDR3 has 14 residues. DNA for the CDR3: TGTGCCAGCAGCCTATCGGACAGACTCTACGAGCAGTACTTC. Translated: CASSLSDRLYEQYF.

The rearrangement joins TRBV21-1 to TRBJ2-1; the DNA was not compared with TRBD1, the D call given in the table. TRBV21-1 is flagged as a pseudogene. CDR3 length: 19 residues. The CDR3 region has the DNA TGTGCCAGCAGCAAAGGACAGTCTAGTTGCCCGAGCTCCTACAATGAGCAGTTCTTC. As protein: CASSKGQSSCPSSYNEQFF.

The chain has TRBV11-3 and TRBJ1-1; perhaps TRBD1 as D (5 bases). This CDR3 has 15 residues. Trimming took off 2 bases at V and 3 bases at J, with 13 bases between the two ends. CDR1 is SGHNT, CDR2 YENEEA, per germline. The CDR3 DNA reads as TGTGCCAGCAGCTTAACAACAGGACGGGACACTGAAGCTTTCTTT. It is translated as CASSLTTGRDTEAFF.

The rearrangement joins TRBV7-2 to TRBJ1-1, with D maybe TRBD1 (5 bases). CDR3 length: 12 amino acids. V gave up 4 bases and J gave up 4 bases, with 7 bases separating them. Germline V gives CDR1 SGHTA, CDR2 FQGNSA. The CDR3 reads CASSSGTTEAFF. The CDR3 region has the DNA TGTGCCAGCAGCTCCGGGACCACTGAAGCTTTCTTT. The full variable domain, its missing parts supplied by reference TRBV7-2 and TRBJ1-1, is GAGVSQSPSNKVTEKGKDVELRCDPISGHTALYWYRQSLGQGLEFLIYFQGNSAPDKSGLPSDRFSAERTGGSVSTLTIQRTQQEDSAVYLCASSSGTTEAFFGQGTRLTVV.

The chain couples TRBV19 to TRBJ1-3; unclear D gene. Trimming shortened V by 4 bases and J by 9 bases, and 25 bases separated the two germline ends. The CDR3 is 17 amino acids. Germline assignment: CDR1 LNHDA and CDR2 SQIVND (reference sequence). The CDR3: CASSTGGSGAAGGTIYF. CDR3 sequence (DNA): TGTGCCAGTAGTACCGGTGGCAGCGGAGCCGCGGGTGGCACCATATATTTT.

This clone was recorded a few times. The CDR3 region has the DNA TGCGCCAGCAGCCAGACAGGGACGTGGGAGCAGTACTTC. Its translation: CASSQTGTWEQYF. The chain recombines TRBV5-1 with TRBJ2-7; 7 nucleotides agree with TRBD1. V lost 4 bases and J lost 7; bases outside the gene matches: 8. CDR3 length: 13 amino acids. Germline CDR1 reads SGHRS; CDR2 reads YFSETQ.

CDR3 loop: CASSQRLGANQPQHF. DNA of the CDR3: TGTGCCAGCAGCCAGAGGCTGGGGGCTAATCAGCCCCAGCATTTT. This chain links TRBV7-2 with TRBJ1-5, with D possibly matching TRBD1 (6 bases). The CDR3 runs to 15 residues. Deletions cut 5 bases from V and 4 bases from J, with 15 bases between. Germline-derived CDR1 and CDR2 are SGHTA and FQGNSA.

The V and J genes are TRBV5-6 and TRBJ2-7, with no clear D. V was pared by 2 bases and J by 1 base, with 13 bases between. CDR1 SGHDT and CDR2 YYEEEE come from the germline V gene. The CDR3 is 15 residues long. The CDR3 loop is CASSLMGGRSYEQYF. CDR3 nucleotides: TGTGCCAGCAGCTTAATGGGCGGTAGATCCTACGAGCAGTACTTC.

This sequence joins TRBV9 and TRBJ1-5; 9 bases are a match to TRBD1. V gave up 0 bases and J gave up 4 bases; unmatched junction bases: 2. The CDR3 runs 15 residues. CDR1 and CDR2 (germline): SGDLS, YYNGEE. Here the CDR3 reads CASSVGTGVNQPQHF. The CDR3 DNA is TGTGCCAGCAGCGTAGGGACAGGGGTAAATCAGCCCCAGCATTTT.

This chain links TRBV19 with TRBJ2-1; TRBD2 matches 9 bases. Unmatched junction bases numbered 10, after V lost 5 bases and J lost 5 bases. CDR1 is LNHDA and CDR2 is SQIVND in the germline V gene (reference sequence). This CDR3 has 16 residues. CDR3: CASSALSSGDHNEQFF. For the CDR3, the DNA is TGTGCCAGTAGTGCCCTTTCTAGCGGGGACCACAATGAGCAGTTCTTC.

This chain joins TRBV5-4 and TRBJ2-1, with D possibly called TRBD1 or TRBD2 (5 bases each). Germline values: CDR1 SGHNT, CDR2 YYREEE (reference sequence). The CDR3 runs to 14 residues. V lost 4 bases to trimming and J lost 3 bases, with 11 bases between them. CDR3 sequence reads: CASSRDGDYNEQFF. Written as DNA, the CDR3 is TGTGCCAGCAGCCGGGACGGGGACTACAATGAGCAGTTCTTC.

This clone was observed a handful of times. The chain employs TRBV28 and TRBJ1-1, with unresolved D. Germline V gene lookup returns CDR1 MDHEN and CDR2 SYDVKM. Trimming pared 8 bases from V and 3 bases from J, leaving 16 bases between. CDR3 size: 14 residues. CDR3 in DNA: TGTGCCAGCCGACGGCCCCTAAGGGACACTGAAGCTTTCTTT. Amino acids: CASRRPLRDTEAFF.

This clone was observed a few times. The V and J genes are TRBV9 and TRBJ2-3, with 10 bases lining up with TRBD2. V lost 3 bases to trimming and J lost 4 bases; unmatched junction nucleotides: 5. The CDR3 contains 15 residues. Per germline, CDR1 SGDLS and CDR2 YYNGEE. In DNA, the CDR3 is TGTGCCAGCAGCGAGGCCGGGACTAGCGCAGATACGCAGTATTTT. Encoded protein: CASSEAGTSADTQYF.

With respect to this clone: Other DNA variants within this sample encode the same CDR3. The chain combines TRBV5-4 with TRBJ1-4; D is unresolved. Trimming stripped 0 bases from V and 8 bases from J, with 2 bases between. Germline CDR1 SGHNT, CDR2 YYREEE (reference sequence). The CDR3 contains 11 residues. The CDR3 DNA follows: TGTGCCAGCAGCTTGGGGGAAAAACTGTTTTTT. Translated, it gives CASSLGEKLFF.

The chain carries TRBV18 and TRBJ2-3; no clear D gene. The CDR3 totals 15 residues. Trimming took off 3 bases at V and 0 bases at J, with 10 bases between the two ends. The germline gives CDR1 KGHSH, CDR2 LQKENI. The CDR3 region is CASSPYNPSTDTQYF. The CDR3 bases are TGTGCCAGCTCACCCTACAACCCTAGCACAGATACGCAGTATTTT.

The chain uses TRBV19 and TRBJ2-2; 7 nucleotides match TRBD2. V was pared by 3 bases and J by 6 bases, with 7 bases of the junction left unmatched. Germline V gives CDR1 LNHDA, CDR2 SQIVND (reference sequence). The CDR3 has 15 amino acids. CDR3 loop: CASSMGGSFPGELFF. In DNA form, the CDR3 reads TGTGCCAGTAGTATGGGCGGGAGCTTCCCCGGGGAGCTGTTTTTT.

The chain recombines TRBV28 with TRBJ2-1; perhaps TRBD2 as D (5 bases). V dropped 2 bases and J dropped 2 bases, with 16 bases sitting between them. CDR3 length equals 17 residues. Germline V gene sequence: CDR1 MDHEN, CDR2 SYDVKM. The CDR3 DNA follows: TGTGCCAGCAGTTTACCCCTGTATCCGGGGACCTACAATGAGCAGTTCTTC. It translates to CASSLPLYPGTYNEQFF.

This chain links TRBV27 with TRBJ2-5, with D perhaps matching TRBD1 or TRBD2 (5 bases each). With 6 bases removed from V and 2 bases from J, the gap between germline ends came to 16 bases. CDR3 length equals 15 residues. Germline V gene data show CDR1 as MNHEY and CDR2 as SMNVEV (reference sequence). CDR3 bases: TGTGCCAGCAGCCCCTCGAGGGGAAAGCAAGAGACCCAGTACTTC. It encodes CASSPSRGKQETQYF.

This sequence joins TRBV14 and TRBJ2-3; D unresolved. Trimming took 0 bases from V and 9 from J, leaving 16 bases between them. The germline V gene encodes CDR1 SGHDN and CDR2 FVKESK. CDR3 length: 15 residues. In DNA, the CDR3 is TGTGCCAGCAGCCAAGATCAACGTAGTCTGGGGACGCAGTATTTT. The encoded protein is CASSQDQRSLGTQYF.

As DNA, the CDR3 is TGTGCCAGTAGTCTAGGGGGCTCCGCCGACGAGCAGTACTTC. Protein: CASSLGGSADEQYF. The J gene is TRBJ2-7, the V gene TRBV19, with 7 positions matching TRBD1. With 5 bases clipped from V and 5 bases from J, the junction kept 9 bases outside the gene matches. Per the germline V gene, CDR1 is LNHDA and CDR2 is SQIVND (reference sequence). The CDR3 is 14 residues long.

This clone came up once. The chain recombines TRBV18 with TRBJ1-2; D perhaps matches TRBD1 (5 bases). V lost 1 base and J 2 bases, leaving 8 bases between the germline ends. The germline V gene encodes CDR1 KGHSH and CDR2 LQKENI. The CDR3 has 14 residues. In nucleotides, the CDR3 is TGTGCCAGCTCACCACAGGGACCGAACTATGGCTACACCTTC. Translating gives CASSPQGPNYGYTF.

CDR3 bases: TGTGCCAGCAGTTACTCGGGGGCGGGCTCCTACAATGAGCAGTTCTTC. This translates into CASSYSGAGSYNEQFF. The chain recombines TRBV6-6 with TRBJ2-1; D may be TRBD1 (6 bases). V dropped 0 bases and J dropped 0 bases, with 9 bases sitting between them. The CDR3 covers 16 residues. CDR1 and CDR2 (germline): MNHNY, SVGAGI (reference sequence).